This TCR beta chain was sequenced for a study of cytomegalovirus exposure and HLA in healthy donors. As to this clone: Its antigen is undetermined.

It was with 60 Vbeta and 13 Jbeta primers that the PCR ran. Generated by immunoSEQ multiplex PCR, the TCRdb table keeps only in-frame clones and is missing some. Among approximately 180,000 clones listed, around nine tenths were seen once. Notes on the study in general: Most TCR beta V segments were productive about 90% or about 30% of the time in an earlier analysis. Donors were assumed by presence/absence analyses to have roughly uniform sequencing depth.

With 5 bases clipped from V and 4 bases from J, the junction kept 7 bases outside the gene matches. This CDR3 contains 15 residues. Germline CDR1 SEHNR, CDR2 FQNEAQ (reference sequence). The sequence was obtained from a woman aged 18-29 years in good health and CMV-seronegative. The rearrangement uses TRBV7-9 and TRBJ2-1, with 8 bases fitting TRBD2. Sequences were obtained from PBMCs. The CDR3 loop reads CASSPEPGGYNEQFF. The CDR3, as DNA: TGTGCCAGCAGCCCAGAACCGGGGGGGTACAATGAGCAGTTCTTC.